Listed below are T cell receptor beta chains from one sample, sequenced in a study of control samples from healthy donors and cancer patients. Sequenced by immunoSEQ multiplex PCR; TCRdb stores in-frame clones only, minus some. The repertoire holds fewer than 200,000 clones, roughly 93% seen once, with approximately 1.5% in the top ten. The sample consisted of blood. Receptors were obtained from a man aged 18 to 29 in good health. CDR3s leave out the opening cysteine and the closing phenylalanine or tryptophan. D genes are given only for firm matches.

D: TRBD2
J: TRBJ2-3
V: TRBV7-3
CDR3: ASSLAGGSDTQY

D: TRBD1
J: TRBJ1-3
V: TRBV19
CDR3: ASSPRTGTGNTIY

D: -
J: TRBJ2-7
V: TRBV20-1
CDR3: SASDSSYEQY

D: -
J: TRBJ1-6
V: TRBV11-2
CDR3: ASSLRGGESPLH

D: -
J: TRBJ1-1
V: TRBV6-2/TRBV6-3
CDR3: ASSPQVNTEAF

D: -
J: TRBJ1-1
V: TRBV2
CDR3: ASTPAGFPEAF

D: TRBD2
J: TRBJ2-5
V: TRBV2
CDR3: ASSEVGLAGVQETQY

D: -
J: TRBJ2-2
V: TRBV10-3
CDR3: AISELAGNGELF

D: -
J: TRBJ2-1
V: TRBV7-2
CDR3: ASSQNGGSNNEQF

D: -
J: TRBJ2-3
V: TRBV24-1
CDR3: ATSDLHSTDTQY

D: TRBD2
J: TRBJ2-5
V: TRBV18
CDR3: ASSPSGGVQETQY

D: TRBD1
J: TRBJ1-2
V: TRBV9
CDR3: ASSWDSDPTYGYT

D: -
J: TRBJ1-4
V: TRBV2
CDR3: ASSDATLSEKLF

D: -
J: TRBJ1-5
V: TRBV6-6
CDR3: ASYRTGMDSNQPQH

D: -
J: TRBJ2-5
V: TRBV25-1
CDR3: ASSEPREYQETQY

D: -
J: TRBJ1-1
V: TRBV27
CDR3: ASSFSGAPLAEAF

D: -
J: TRBJ2-4
V: TRBV28
CDR3: ASSLGTGGQNIQY

D: -
J: TRBJ1-2
V: TRBV28
CDR3: ASSLEGRGLYGYT

D: -
J: TRBJ1-5
V: TRBV5-6
CDR3: ASSWRGGNQPQH

D: TRBD2
J: TRBJ2-3
V: TRBV30
CDR3: AWTSGASDTQY

D: -
J: TRBJ1-5
V: TRBV28
CDR3: ASSLYRDDSNQPQH

D: -
J: TRBJ1-5
V: TRBV15
CDR3: ATSRPNQPQH

D: TRBD1
J: TRBJ2-2
V: TRBV19
CDR3: ASSTGTVLNTGELF

D: -
J: TRBJ2-7
V: TRBV7-8
CDR3: ASSLNSDEQY

D: -
J: TRBJ2-7
V: TRBV15
CDR3: ATSRVLESEQY

D: -
J: TRBJ1-2
V: TRBV19
CDR3: ASRRTVNYGYT

D: TRBD2
J: TRBJ2-1
V: TRBV5-1
CDR3: ASSSRTSGGYNEQF

D: -
J: TRBJ2-3
V: TRBV9
CDR3: ASSVGLAPDTQY

D: TRBD1
J: TRBJ1-2
V: TRBV6-5
CDR3: ASSRQGDGYT

D: TRBD2
J: TRBJ2-1
V: TRBV18
CDR3: ASSRPGGGDMSSYNEQF

D: -
J: TRBJ2-7
V: TRBV6-2/TRBV6-3
CDR3: ASSYLVQGLSEQY

D: -
J: TRBJ1-1
V: TRBV24-1
CDR3: ATSDNEVRAF

D: -
J: TRBJ2-1
V: TRBV6-5
CDR3: ASSYSKASYNEQF

D: TRBD1
J: TRBJ1-4
V: TRBV4-1
CDR3: ASSQAEGASNEKLF

D: -
J: TRBJ1-1
V: TRBV19
CDR3: ASSISGSNEAF

D: -
J: TRBJ2-3
V: TRBV7-2
CDR3: ASSRPAADTQY

D: -
J: TRBJ2-3
V: TRBV18
CDR3: ASSGLAIKDTQY

D: TRBD1
J: TRBJ1-4
V: TRBV27
CDR3: ASSLYGTGAGIYEKLF

D: -
J: TRBJ1-3
V: TRBV5-1
CDR3: ASSLGGSGNTIY

D: -
J: TRBJ1-6
V: TRBV4-2
CDR3: ASSQDDVRGDLLSSYNSPLH

D: -
J: TRBJ1-5
V: TRBV28
CDR3: ASSLQDSNQPQH

D: -
J: TRBJ1-2
V: TRBV5-6
CDR3: ASSLGAPDGYGYT

D: TRBD2
J: TRBJ2-3
V: TRBV6-1
CDR3: ASSVWTSGGLLSGTDTQY